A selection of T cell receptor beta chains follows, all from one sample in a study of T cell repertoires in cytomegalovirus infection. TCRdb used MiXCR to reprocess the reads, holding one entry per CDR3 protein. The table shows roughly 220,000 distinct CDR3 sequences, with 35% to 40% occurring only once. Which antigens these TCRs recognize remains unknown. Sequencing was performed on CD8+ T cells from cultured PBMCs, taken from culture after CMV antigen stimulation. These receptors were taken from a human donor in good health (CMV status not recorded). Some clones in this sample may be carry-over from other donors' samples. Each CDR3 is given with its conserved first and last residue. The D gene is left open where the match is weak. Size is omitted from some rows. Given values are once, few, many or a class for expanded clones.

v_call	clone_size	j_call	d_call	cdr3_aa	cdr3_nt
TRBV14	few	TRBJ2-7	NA	CASSQDQSGALYPSYEQYF	TGTGCCAGCAGCCAAGATCAGAGCGGTGCCCTTTACCCATCCTACGAGCAGTACTTC
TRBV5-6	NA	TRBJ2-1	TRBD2	CASTHLRLAVNEQFF	TGTGCCAGCACCCACTTACGACTAGCGGTCAATGAGCAGTTCTTC
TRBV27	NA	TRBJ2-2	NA	CASKISGELFF	TGTGCCAGCAAGATTAGCGGGGAGCTGTTTTTT
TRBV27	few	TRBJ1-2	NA	CASSLYKGIMGYTF	TGTGCCAGCAGTTTATATAAGGGTATAATGGGCTACACCTTC
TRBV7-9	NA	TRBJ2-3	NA	CASSLGSGPPSTDTQYF	TGTGCCAGCAGCTTAGGGTCTGGACCGCCTTCCACAGATACGCAGTATTTT
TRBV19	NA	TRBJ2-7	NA	CASSIGTAYEQYF	TGTGCCAGTAGTATAGGCACAGCATACGAGCAGTACTTC
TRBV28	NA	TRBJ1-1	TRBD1	CASSVTGAANTEAFF	TGTGCCAGCAGTGTTACAGGGGCGGCGAACACTGAAGCTTTCTTT
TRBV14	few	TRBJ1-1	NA	CASSQDLAPGRITNTEAFF	TGTGCCAGCAGCCAAGATCTTGCCCCCGGCCGTATTACGAACACTGAAGCTTTCTTT
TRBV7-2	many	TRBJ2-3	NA	CASRRGFSTDTQYF	TGTGCCAGCAGACGAGGATTTAGCACAGATACGCAGTATTTT
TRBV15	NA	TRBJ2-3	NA	CATSRGEGSTDTQYF	TGTGCCACCAGCAGGGGAGAGGGGAGCACAGATACGCAGTATTTT
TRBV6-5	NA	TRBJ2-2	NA	CASSSTGNYNTGELFF	TGTGCCAGCAGTTCCACAGGGAATTACAACACCGGGGAGCTGTTTTTT
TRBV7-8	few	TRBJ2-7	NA	CASSLPTRTYEQYF	TGTGCCAGCAGCTTACCGACACGAACCTACGAGCAGTACTTC
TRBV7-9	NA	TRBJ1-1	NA	CASSFEEGTVEALF	TGTGCCAGCAGCTTCGAGGAAGGGACGGTAGAAGCTTTGTTT